The clone carrying this TCR beta chain turned up a few times. Amplifying from RNA transcripts, the study obtained TCR beta CDR3 regions. RT-PCR in the first round used HTBI primers; a second-round multiplex PCR followed. MiXCR, applied by TCRdb to the multiplex PCR reads, yields one record per CDR3 protein. Found here are under 350,000 distinct CDR3 sequences, roughly 15% of them singletons; the top ten hold approximately 13%. This entry belongs to a study of Graves' ophthalmopathy and Graves' hyperthyroidism. The CDR3 sequence is 14 residues long. Trimming removed 6 bases from V and 7 bases from J; junction bases left unmatched: 12.

This rearrangement joins TRBV12-3 or TRBV12-4 to TRBJ2-7, with 7 bases matching TRBD1. The sample taken for sequencing was peripheral blood. The origin of this receptor is an adult man with Graves' ophthalmopathy. The CDR3 DNA reads TGTGCCAGCAGCTCCGGGACAGCTGGTGATGAGCAGTACTTC. Amino acids: CASSSGTAGDEQYF.